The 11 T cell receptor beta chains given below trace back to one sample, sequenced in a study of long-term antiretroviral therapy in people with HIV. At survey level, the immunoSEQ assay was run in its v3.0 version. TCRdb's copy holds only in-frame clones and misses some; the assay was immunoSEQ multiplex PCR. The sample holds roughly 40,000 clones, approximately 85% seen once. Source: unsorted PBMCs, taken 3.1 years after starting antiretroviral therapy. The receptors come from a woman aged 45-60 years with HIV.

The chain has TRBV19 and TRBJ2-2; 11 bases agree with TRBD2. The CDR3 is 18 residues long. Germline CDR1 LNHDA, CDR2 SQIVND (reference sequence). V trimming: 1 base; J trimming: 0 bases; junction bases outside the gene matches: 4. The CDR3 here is CASSIGLAGGANTGELFF. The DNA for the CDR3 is TGTGCCAGTAGTATAGGGCTAGCGGGGGGTGCGAACACCGGGGAGCTGTTTTTT.

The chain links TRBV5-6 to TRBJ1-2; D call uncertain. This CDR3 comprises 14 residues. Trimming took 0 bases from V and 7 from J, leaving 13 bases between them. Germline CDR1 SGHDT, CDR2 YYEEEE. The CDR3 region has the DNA TGTGCCAGCAGCTTGGGAGGGCGAGGAGGTGGCTACACCTTC. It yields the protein CASSLGGRGGGYTF.

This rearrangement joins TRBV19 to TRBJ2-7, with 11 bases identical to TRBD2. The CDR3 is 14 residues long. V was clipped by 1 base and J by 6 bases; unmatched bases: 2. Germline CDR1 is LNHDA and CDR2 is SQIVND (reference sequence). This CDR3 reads CASSIGLAGTEQYF. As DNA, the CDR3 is TGTGCCAGTAGTATAGGACTAGCGGGGACCGAGCAGTACTTC.

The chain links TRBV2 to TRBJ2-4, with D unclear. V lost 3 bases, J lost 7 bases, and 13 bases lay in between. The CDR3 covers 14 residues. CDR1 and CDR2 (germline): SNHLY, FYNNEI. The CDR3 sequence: CASSDPGMGNIQYF. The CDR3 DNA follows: TGTGCCAGCAGTGATCCCGGAATGGGGAACATTCAGTACTTC.

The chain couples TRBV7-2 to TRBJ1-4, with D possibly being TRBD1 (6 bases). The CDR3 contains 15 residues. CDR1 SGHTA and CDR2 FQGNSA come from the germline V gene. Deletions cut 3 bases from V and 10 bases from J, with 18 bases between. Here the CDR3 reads CASSFGGGRGGKLFF. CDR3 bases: TGTGCCAGCAGCTTCGGTGGGGGGCGCGGAGGAAAACTGTTTTTT.

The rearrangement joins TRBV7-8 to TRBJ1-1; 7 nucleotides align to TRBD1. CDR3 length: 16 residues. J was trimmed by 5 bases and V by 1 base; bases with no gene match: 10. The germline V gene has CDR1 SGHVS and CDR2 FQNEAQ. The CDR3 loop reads CASSLVPARGNTEAFF. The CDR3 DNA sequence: TGTGCCAGCAGCTTAGTTCCCGCCAGGGGGAATACTGAAGCTTTCTTT.

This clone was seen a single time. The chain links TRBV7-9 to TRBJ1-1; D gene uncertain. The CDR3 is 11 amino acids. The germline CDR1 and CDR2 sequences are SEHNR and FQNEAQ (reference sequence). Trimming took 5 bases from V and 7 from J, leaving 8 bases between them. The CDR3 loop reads CASSPLDEAFF. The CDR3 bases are TGTGCCAGCAGCCCCTTGGATGAAGCTTTCTTT.

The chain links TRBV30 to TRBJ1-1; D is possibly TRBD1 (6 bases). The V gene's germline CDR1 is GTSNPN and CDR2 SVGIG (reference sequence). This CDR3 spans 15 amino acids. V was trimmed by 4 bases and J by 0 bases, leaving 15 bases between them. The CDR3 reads CAWTGDTRLNTEAFF. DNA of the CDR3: TGTGCCTGGACGGGGGACACAAGATTGAACACTGAAGCTTTCTTT.

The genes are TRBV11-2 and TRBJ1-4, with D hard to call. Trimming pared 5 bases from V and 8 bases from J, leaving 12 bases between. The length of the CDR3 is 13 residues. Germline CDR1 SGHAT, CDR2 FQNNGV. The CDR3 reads CASSREVGEKLFF. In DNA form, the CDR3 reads TGTGCCAGCAGCCGTGAAGTGGGCGAAAAACTGTTTTTT.

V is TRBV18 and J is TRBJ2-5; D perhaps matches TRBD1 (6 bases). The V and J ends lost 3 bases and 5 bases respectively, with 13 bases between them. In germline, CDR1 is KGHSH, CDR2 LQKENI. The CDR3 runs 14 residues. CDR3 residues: CASSPGRGYETQYF. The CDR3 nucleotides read TGTGCCAGCTCACCGGGCAGGGGATACGAGACCCAGTACTTC.

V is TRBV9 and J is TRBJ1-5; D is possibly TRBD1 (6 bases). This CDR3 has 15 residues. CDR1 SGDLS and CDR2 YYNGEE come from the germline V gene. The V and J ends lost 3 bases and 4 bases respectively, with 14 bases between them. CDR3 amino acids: CASSASGQLNQPQHF. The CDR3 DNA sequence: TGTGCCAGCAGCGCCTCCGGACAGTTAAATCAGCCCCAGCATTTT.